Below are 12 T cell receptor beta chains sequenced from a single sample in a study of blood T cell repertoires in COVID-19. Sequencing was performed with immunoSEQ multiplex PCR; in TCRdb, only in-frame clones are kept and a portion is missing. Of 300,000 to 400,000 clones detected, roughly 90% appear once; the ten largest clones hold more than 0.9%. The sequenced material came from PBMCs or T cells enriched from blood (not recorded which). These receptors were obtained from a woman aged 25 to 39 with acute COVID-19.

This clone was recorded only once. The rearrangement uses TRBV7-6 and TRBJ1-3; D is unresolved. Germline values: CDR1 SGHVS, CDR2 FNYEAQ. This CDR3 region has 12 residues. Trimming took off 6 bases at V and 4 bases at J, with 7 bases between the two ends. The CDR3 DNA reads TGTGCCAGCAGTTCCGAGGGAAACACCATATATTTT. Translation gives CASSSEGNTIYF. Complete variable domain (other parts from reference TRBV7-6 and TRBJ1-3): GAGVSQSPRYKVTKRGQDVALRCDPISGHVSLYWYRQALGQGPEFLTYFNYEAQQDKSGLPNDRFSAERPEGSISTLTIQRTEQRDSAMYRCASSSEGNTIYFGEGSWLTVV.

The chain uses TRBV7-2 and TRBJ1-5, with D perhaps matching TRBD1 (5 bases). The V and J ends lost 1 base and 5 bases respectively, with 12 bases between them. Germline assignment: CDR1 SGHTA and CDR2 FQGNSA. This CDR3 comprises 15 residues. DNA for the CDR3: TGTGCCAGCAGCTTAGGGCGGGGCTGGGATCAGCCCCAGCATTTT. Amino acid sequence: CASSLGRGWDQPQHF.

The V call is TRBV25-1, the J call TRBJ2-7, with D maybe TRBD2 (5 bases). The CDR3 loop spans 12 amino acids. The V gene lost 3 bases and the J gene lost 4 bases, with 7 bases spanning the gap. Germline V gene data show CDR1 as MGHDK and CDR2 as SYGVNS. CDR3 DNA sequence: TGTGCCAGCAGTGACTGGGAGTACGAGCAGTACTTC. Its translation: CASSDWEYEQYF.

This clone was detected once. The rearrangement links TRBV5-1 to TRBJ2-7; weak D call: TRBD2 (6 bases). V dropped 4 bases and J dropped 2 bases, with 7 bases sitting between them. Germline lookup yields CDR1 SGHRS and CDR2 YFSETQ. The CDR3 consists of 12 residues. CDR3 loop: CASSRGTYEQYF. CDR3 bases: TGCGCCAGCAGCCGGGGGACCTACGAGCAGTACTTC.

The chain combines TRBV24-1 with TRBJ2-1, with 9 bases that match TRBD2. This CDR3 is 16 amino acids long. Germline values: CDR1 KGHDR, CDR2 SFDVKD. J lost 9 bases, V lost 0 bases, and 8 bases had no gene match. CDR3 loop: CATSDLAGGPFSEQFF. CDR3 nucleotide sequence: TGTGCCACCAGTGATTTGGCGGGGGGGCCTTTCTCTGAGCAGTTCTTC.

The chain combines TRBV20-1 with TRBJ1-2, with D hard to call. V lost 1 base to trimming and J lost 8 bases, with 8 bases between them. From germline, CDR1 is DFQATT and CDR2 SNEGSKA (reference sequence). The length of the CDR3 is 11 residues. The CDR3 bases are TGCAGTGCTAGAGGGACTGGAGGCTACACCTTC. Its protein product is CSARGTGGYTF.

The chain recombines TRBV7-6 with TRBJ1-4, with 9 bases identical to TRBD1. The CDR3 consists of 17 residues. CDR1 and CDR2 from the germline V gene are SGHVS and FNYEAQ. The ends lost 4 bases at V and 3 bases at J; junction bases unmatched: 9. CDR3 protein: CASSSRDRVNANEKLFF. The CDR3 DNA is TGTGCCAGCAGCTCTCGGGACAGGGTCAATGCTAATGAAAAACTGTTTTTT.

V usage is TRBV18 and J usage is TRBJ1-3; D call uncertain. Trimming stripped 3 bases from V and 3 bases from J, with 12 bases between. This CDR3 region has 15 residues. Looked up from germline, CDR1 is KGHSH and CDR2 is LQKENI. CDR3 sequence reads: CASSPYVGVGNTIYF. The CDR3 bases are TGTGCCAGCTCACCGTACGTCGGAGTTGGAAACACCATATATTTT.

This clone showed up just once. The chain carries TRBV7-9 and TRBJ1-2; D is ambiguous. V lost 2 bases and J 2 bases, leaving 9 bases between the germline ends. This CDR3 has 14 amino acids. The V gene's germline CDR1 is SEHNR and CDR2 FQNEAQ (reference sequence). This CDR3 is CASSLNSPNYGYTF. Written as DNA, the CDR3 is TGTGCCAGCAGCTTAAACAGTCCCAACTATGGCTACACCTTC.

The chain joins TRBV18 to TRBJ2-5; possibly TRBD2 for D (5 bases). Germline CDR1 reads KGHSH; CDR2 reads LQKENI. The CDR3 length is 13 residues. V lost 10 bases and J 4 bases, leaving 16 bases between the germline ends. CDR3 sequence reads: CATTDLTTETQYF. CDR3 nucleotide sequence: TGTGCCACCACAGACTTGACTACAGAGACCCAGTACTTC.

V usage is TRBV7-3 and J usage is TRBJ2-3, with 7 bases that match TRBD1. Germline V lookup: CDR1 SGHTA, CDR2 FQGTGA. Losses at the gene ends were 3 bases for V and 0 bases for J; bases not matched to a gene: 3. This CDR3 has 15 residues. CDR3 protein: CASSFGTASTDTQYF. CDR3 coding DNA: TGTGCCAGCAGCTTCGGGACAGCGAGCACAGATACGCAGTATTTT.

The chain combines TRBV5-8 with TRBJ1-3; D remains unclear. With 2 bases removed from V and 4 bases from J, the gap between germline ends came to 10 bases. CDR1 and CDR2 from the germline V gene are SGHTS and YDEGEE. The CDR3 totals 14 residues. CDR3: CASSFPGPGNTIYF. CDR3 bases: TGTGCCAGCAGCTTCCCAGGCCCCGGAAACACCATATATTTT.